This TCR beta chain comes out of a study of control samples from healthy donors and cancer patients. The table came from immunoSEQ multiplex PCR; TCRdb's copy has only in-frame clones and leaves some out. The sample contains over 75,000 clones, roughly 89% of which appear only once. The germline CDR1 and CDR2 sequences are MRHNA and SNTAGT. Trimming took 5 bases from V and 0 from J, leaving 11 bases between them. This CDR3 has 15 residues. The receptor was isolated from a man younger than 40 in good health. Sequenced sample: blood. The J gene is TRBJ2-1, the V gene TRBV6-4; no firm D call. CDR3 in DNA: TGTGCCAGCAGTCAGAGTTTTAGCTCCTACAATGAGCAGTTCTTC. Its protein is CASSQSFSSYNEQFF.